This T cell receptor beta chain appears in the sequencing data of a study of STAT3 mutations in large granular lymphocyte leukemia. On this clone itself: Its antigen is unidentified.

TCRbeta libraries averaged about 44,000 productive templates per sample. Produced via immunoSEQ multiplex PCR; TCRdb's table is partial and in-frame only. The table shows under 20,000 clones, with about 90% occurring only once. From germline, CDR1 is LNHDA and CDR2 SQIVND (reference sequence). The length of the CDR3 is 14 residues. After removal of 1 base from V and 6 bases from J, the junction contained 5 bases not matched to a gene. General observations from the study: Every T-LGLL patient had at least one immunodominant TCRbeta clonotype. Variable sampling intervals and differing treatment regimens complicated linking therapy response to TCR clonal burden changes.

The source is a woman aged 50 to 60 with T-cell large granular lymphocyte leukemia. Some clones in this sample may be carry-over from other donors' samples. Sequencing input: peripheral blood mononuclear cells. The V gene is TRBV19, the J gene TRBJ2-7; 8 positions agree with TRBD1. Written as DNA, the CDR3 is TGTGCCAGTAGTATAGGGCAGGGGGCGATCGAGCAGTACTTC. Translation: CASSIGQGAIEQYF.